The present T cell receptor (beta chain) was sequenced within a study of blood T cell repertoires in COVID-19. Study summary: The cDNA or gDNA used as material had been derived from T cells, B-cell-depleted T cells, or PBMCs.

V was pared by 0 bases and J by 0 bases, with 10 bases of the junction left unmatched. Germline CDR1 reads SEHNR; CDR2 reads FQNEAQ (reference sequence). This CDR3 has 19 amino acids. Sequenced by immunoSEQ multiplex PCR; TCRdb stores in-frame clones only, minus some. The sample includes hundreds of thousands of clones, just over 85% of them seen just once. This receptor was obtained from a man aged 40-49 years who had recovered from COVID-19. The chain combines TRBV7-9 with TRBJ1-1, with 10 bases aligning to TRBD1. Sequenced material: PBMCs or T cells enriched from blood (not recorded which). CDR3 bases: TGTGCCAGCAGCTTAGCGCACTCGGGACAGGGGATAATGAACACTGAAGCTTTCTTT. Residues: CASSLAHSGQGIMNTEAFF.